The 12 T cell receptor beta chains below come from one sample, sequenced in a study of CD8+ T cells in alopecia areata. cDNA reverse transcribed from extracted RNA served as the sequencing template. Method: immunoSEQ multiplex PCR; TCRdb's copy keeps in-frame clones and lacks some. Found here are roughly 250,000 clones, approximately 61% of them singletons; the top ten hold approximately 1.2%. This specimen consisted of CD4+ T cells sorted from blood, obtained at week 0. These receptors were taken from a human donor with alopecia areata.

This chain links TRBV6-5 with TRBJ2-6; D uncertain. This CDR3 spans 14 amino acids. Germline lookup yields CDR1 MNHEY and CDR2 SVGAGI. Trimming pared 10 bases from V and 1 base from J, leaving 11 bases between. The CDR3 nucleotides are TGTGCCATACGGGCCCATTCTGGGGCCAACGTCCTGACTTTC. This gives the protein CAIRAHSGANVLTF.

The chain uses TRBV30 and TRBJ2-3; TRBD1 or TRBD2 may be the D gene (6 bases each). Trimming shortened V by 8 bases and J by 4 bases, and 19 bases separated the two germline ends. The V gene's germline CDR1 is GTSNPN and CDR2 SVGIG (reference sequence). This CDR3 is 14 amino acids long. The CDR3 sequence is CAREDRSGPDTQYF. The CDR3 DNA reads as TGTGCCAGGGAGGACAGATCGGGCCCAGATACGCAGTATTTT. The full variable domain, completed using reference TRBV30 and TRBJ2-3, is SQTIHQWPATLVQPVGSPLSLECTVEGTSNPNLYWYRQAAGRGLQLLFYSVGIGQISSEVPQNLSASRPQDRQFILSSKKLLLSDSGFYLCAREDRSGPDTQYFGPGTRLTVL.

The rearrangement joins TRBV29-1 to TRBJ1-1, with D uncertain. In germline, CDR1 is SQVTM, CDR2 ANQGSEA. V was pared by 8 bases and J by 0 bases, with 10 bases between. The CDR3 extends over 12 amino acids. In DNA, the CDR3 is TGCAGCCCCATTAGGATGAACACTGAAGCTTTCTTT. It yields the protein CSPIRMNTEAFF.

This clone has a handful of counts. Additional DNA sequences in this sample encode the identical CDR3. This chain links TRBV5-1 with TRBJ2-5; unclear D gene. This CDR3 is built from 12 residues. The germline gives CDR1 SGHRS, CDR2 YFSETQ. Trimming left V 0 bases short and J 5 bases short, with 5 bases between. As DNA, the CDR3 is TGCGCCAGCAGCTTGGATCGGGAGACCCAGTACTTC. Translating gives CASSLDRETQYF.

V is TRBV9 and J is TRBJ2-7; 10 bases are shared with TRBD2. Germline-derived CDR1 and CDR2 are SGDLS and YYNGEE. V trimming: 3 bases; J trimming: 3 bases; junction bases outside the gene matches: 6. The CDR3 consists of 15 residues. The chain's CDR3 is CASSAAGTSDYEQYF. The CDR3 nucleotides are TGTGCCAGCAGCGCCGCCGGGACTAGCGACTACGAGCAGTACTTC.

This chain links TRBV6-5 with TRBJ1-4; 10 bases are a match to TRBD1. Germline V gives CDR1 MNHEY, CDR2 SVGAGI. The V and J ends lost 5 bases and 10 bases, in that order; junction bases with no gene match: 7. The CDR3 has 14 residues. CDR3 protein: CASSQGQGLGKLFF. The CDR3 coding sequence is TGTGCCAGCAGTCAGGGACAGGGGTTAGGAAAACTGTTTTTT.

The chain carries TRBV2 and TRBJ1-2, with D hard to call. This CDR3 has 13 amino acids. V was trimmed by 7 bases and J by 3 bases, leaving 12 bases between them. The germline CDR1 and CDR2 sequences are SNHLY and FYNNEI. CDR3 amino acids: CASKREVDYGYTF. The CDR3 DNA is TGTGCCAGCAAACGGGAAGTGGACTATGGCTACACCTTC.

The rearrangement joins TRBV19 to TRBJ1-6; D unresolved. Germline-derived CDR1 and CDR2 are LNHDA and SQIVND (reference sequence). Trimming left V 4 bases short and J 14 bases short, with 18 bases between. This CDR3 comprises 14 residues. CDR3 amino acids: CASSTPGLYGALHF. The CDR3 nucleotides are TGTGCCAGTAGTACACCCGGGTTGTATGGGGCCCTCCACTTT. Based on the CDR3 plus reference TRBV19 and TRBJ1-6, the full variable domain is DGGITQSPKYLFRKEGQNVTLSCEQNLNHDAMYWYRQDPGQGLRLIYYSQIVNDFQKGDIAEGYSVSREKKESFPLTVTSAQKNPTAFYLCASSTPGLYGALHFGNGTRLTVT.

This clone was seen a few times. The sample carries other DNA sequences with the same CDR3. The chain recombines TRBV30 with TRBJ2-7; TRBD1 matches at 7 bases. CDR3 size: 12 residues. Germline V lookup: CDR1 GTSNPN, CDR2 SVGIG (reference sequence). V dropped 4 bases and J dropped 4; count of bases not matched to a gene: 4. The chain's CDR3 is CAWTRDSYEQYF. The CDR3 region has the DNA TGTGCCTGGACCAGGGACAGTTACGAGCAGTACTTC.

J is TRBJ2-2 and V is TRBV7-9; perhaps TRBD2 as D (5 bases). The CDR3 runs 14 residues. Germline V gene lookup returns CDR1 SEHNR and CDR2 FQNEAQ (reference sequence). The V and J ends lost 8 bases and 1 base respectively, with 11 bases between them. The CDR3 loop reads CASSVRGNTGELFF. Here the CDR3 DNA reads TGTGCCAGCTCAGTCCGGGGGAACACCGGGGAGCTGTTTTTT.

The chain joins TRBV5-4 to TRBJ1-2, with 9 bases identical to TRBD1. The CDR3 consists of 14 residues. V lost 3 bases and J lost 8; bases outside the gene matches: 8. The germline V gene has CDR1 SGHNT and CDR2 YYREEE (reference sequence). The CDR3 sequence: CASSYRQGGVGYTF. In nucleotides, the CDR3 is TGTGCCAGCAGCTACAGACAGGGGGGAGTGGGCTACACCTTC.

The CDR3 spells CAWSVLAGIPTGELFF. For the CDR3, the DNA is TGTGCCTGGAGTGTACTGGCAGGGATACCCACCGGGGAGCTGTTTTTT. J is TRBJ2-2 and V is TRBV30, with D possibly matching TRBD1 (5 bases). V was clipped by 0 bases and J by 4 bases, with 15 bases between them. The length of the CDR3 is 16 residues. Germline V gene sequence: CDR1 GTSNPN, CDR2 SVGIG (reference sequence).